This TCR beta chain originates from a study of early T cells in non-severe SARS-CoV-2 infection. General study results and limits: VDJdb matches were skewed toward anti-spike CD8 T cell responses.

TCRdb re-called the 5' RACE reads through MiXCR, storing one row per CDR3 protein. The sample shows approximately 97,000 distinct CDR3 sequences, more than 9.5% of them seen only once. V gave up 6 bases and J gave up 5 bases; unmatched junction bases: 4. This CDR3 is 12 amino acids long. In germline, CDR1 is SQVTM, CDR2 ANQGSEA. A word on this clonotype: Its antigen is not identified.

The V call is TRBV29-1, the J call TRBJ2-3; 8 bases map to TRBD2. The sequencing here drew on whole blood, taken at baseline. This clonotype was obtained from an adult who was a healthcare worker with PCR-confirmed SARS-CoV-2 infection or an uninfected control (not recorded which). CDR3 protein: CSVGGGIDTQYF. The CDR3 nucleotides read TGCAGCGTAGGCGGGGGGATAGATACGCAGTATTTT.